Each of the 20 T cell receptor beta chains below was sequenced from the same sample in a study of early T cells in non-severe SARS-CoV-2 infection. TCRdb fed the 5' RACE reads into MiXCR, producing one record per CDR3 protein. This table holds around 48,000 distinct CDR3 sequences, about 13% found once. Sequencing was carried out using whole blood. The receptor source for this set is an adult who was a healthcare worker with PCR-confirmed SARS-CoV-2 infection or an uninfected control (not recorded which).

The V call is TRBV6-5, the J call TRBJ2-7, with 11 nucleotides matching TRBD2. V shed 6 bases, J shed 3 bases, and the junction held 7 bases outside the gene matches. This CDR3 is built from 15 residues. From germline, CDR1 is MNHEY and CDR2 SVGAGI. CDR3 in amino acids: CASSTGTSGNYEQYF. The CDR3 bases are TGTGCCAGCAGCACCGGGACTAGCGGCAACTACGAGCAGTACTTC.

The V gene is TRBV6-5, the J gene TRBJ2-1; D unclear. The germline V gene encodes CDR1 MNHEY and CDR2 SVGAGI. Between the trimmed V and J ends, which lost 4 bases and 2 bases, there was a span of 9 bases. This CDR3 region has 14 residues. The CDR3, as DNA: TGTGCCAGCAGTTCCAGCACCACCTACAATGAGCAGTTCTTC. Its translation: CASSSSTTYNEQFF.

This clonotype was recorded a few times. The rearrangement links TRBV29-1 to TRBJ1-1; D may be TRBD1 (5 bases). Germline V gives CDR1 SQVTM, CDR2 ANQGSEA. The CDR3 runs 14 residues. V was cut by 4 bases and J by 1 base, with 13 bases left in between. The CDR3 DNA is TGCAGCGTTGTCTCCGGGGACGGGAACACTGAAGCTTTCTTT. This encodes CSVVSGDGNTEAFF.

Many counts were recorded for this clonotype. The chain employs TRBV12-3 or TRBV12-4 and TRBJ1-5; the D gene is possibly TRBD1 (5 bases). The V end was cut by 5 bases, the J end by 11 bases, with 16 bases between. The CDR3 consists of 13 residues. The CDR3, as DNA: TGTGCCAGCAGTCGGGACGGCTTTTCGGCCCAGCATTTT. Residues: CASSRDGFSAQHF.

This clonotype was detected ten times or more. The chain employs TRBV27 and TRBJ2-3, with TRBD2 matching 14 bases. The germline gives CDR1 MNHEY, CDR2 SMNVEV (reference sequence). Trimming at V came to 5 bases and at J to 4 bases, leaving 2 bases not matched to a gene. CDR3 length: 15 residues. This chain's CDR3 is CASSEGLAGADTQYF. In DNA, the CDR3 is TGTGCCAGCAGTGAGGGACTAGCGGGAGCAGATACGCAGTATTTT.

This clonotype was counted at least ten times. This chain joins TRBV2 and TRBJ2-5; 9 bases align to TRBD1. The V segment lost 5 bases and the J segment 10 bases; nucleotides outside the gene matches: 2. CDR1 and CDR2 from the germline V gene are SNHLY and FYNNEI. The CDR3 extends over 11 amino acids. The CDR3 DNA reads TGTGCCAGCAGTTGGACAGGGGACCAGTACTTC. Its translation: CASSWTGDQYF. Full variable domain (rest looked up from reference TRBV2 and TRBJ2-5): EPEVTQTPSHQVTQMGQEVILRCVPISNHLYFYWYRQILGQKVEFLVSFYNNEISEKSEIFDDQFSVERPDGSNFTLKIRSTKLEDSAMYFCASSWTGDQYFGPGTRLLVL.

This clonotype was detected many times. The CDR3 spells CASSQGGYEQYF. CDR3 nucleotide sequence: TGTGCCAGCAGCCAAGGGGGGTACGAGCAGTACTTC. The V and J genes are TRBV14 and TRBJ2-7; either TRBD1 or TRBD2 may fit D (5 bases each). CDR1 SGHDN and CDR2 FVKESK come from the germline V gene. There are 12 residues in the CDR3. V was cut by 1 base and J by 4 bases, with 5 bases left in between.

Many counts were recorded for this clonotype. V and J are TRBV7-3 and TRBJ1-1, with D uncertain. V gave up 2 bases and J gave up 1 base, with 8 bases separating them. Germline CDR1 reads SGHTA; CDR2 reads FQGTGA. The CDR3 has 14 amino acids. CDR3 nucleotide sequence: TGTGCCAGCAGCTTATTGGCATCGAACACTGAAGCTTTCTTT. This codes for CASSLLASNTEAFF.

The chain uses TRBV5-6 and TRBJ2-5; 9 positions match TRBD1. This CDR3 is built from 15 residues. V was pared by 5 bases and J by 2 bases, with 7 bases of the junction left unmatched. CDR1 and CDR2 from the germline V gene are SGHDT and YYEEEE. The CDR3 region is CASSLPGQGQETQYF. The CDR3 DNA follows: TGTGCCAGCAGTTTACCGGGACAGGGTCAAGAGACCCAGTACTTC.

The J gene is TRBJ2-1, the V gene TRBV2; the D is unclear. Trimming took off 5 bases at V and 10 bases at J, with 9 bases between the two ends. The germline CDR1 and CDR2 sequences are SNHLY and FYNNEI. CDR3 length: 11 residues. The CDR3 DNA sequence: TGTGCCAGCAGTCTAATTTCCGAGCAGTTCTTC. Amino acids: CASSLISEQFF. The whole variable domain, filled in from reference TRBV2 and TRBJ2-1, reads EPEVTQTPSHQVTQMGQEVILRCVPISNHLYFYWYRQILGQKVEFLVSFYNNEISEKSEIFDDQFSVERPDGSNFTLKIRSTKLEDSAMYFCASSLISEQFFGPGTRLTVL.

This clonotype was observed many times. The chain joins TRBV5-1 to TRBJ2-1, with unresolved D. Germline loops: CDR1 SGHRS, CDR2 YFSETQ. The CDR3 has 13 amino acids. V gave up 2 bases and J gave up 5 bases, with 8 bases separating them. The CDR3 protein is CASSFGNNNEQFF. The CDR3, as DNA: TGCGCCAGCAGCTTCGGAAACAACAATGAGCAGTTCTTC.

This clonotype was detected ten times or more. The chain links TRBV9 to TRBJ1-2; D is perhaps TRBD1 (5 bases). The CDR3 is made up of 14 amino acids. In germline, CDR1 is SGDLS, CDR2 YYNGEE. The V end lost 0 bases, the J end lost 2 bases, and 8 bases lay between the germline ends. Here the CDR3 reads CASSVAPGNYGYTF. In DNA form, the CDR3 reads TGTGCCAGCAGCGTAGCTCCAGGGAACTATGGCTACACCTTC. The whole variable domain, remainder taken from reference TRBV9 and TRBJ1-2, is DSGVTQTPKHLITATGQRVTLRCSPRSGDLSVYWYQQSLDQGLQFLIQYYNGEERAKGNILERFSAQQFPDLHSELNLSSLELGDSALYFCASSVAPGNYGYTFGSGTRLTVV.

This clonotype has a count of ten or more. This chain uses TRBV29-1 with TRBJ2-5, with no clear D. Germline-derived CDR1 and CDR2 are SQVTM and ANQGSEA. V lost 0 bases and J lost 7, with 15 bases in between. This CDR3 is built from 14 residues. The CDR3 loop reads CSVEDRTQLRTQYF. The CDR3 nucleotides read TGCAGCGTTGAAGATCGCACCCAATTAAGGACCCAGTACTTC.

The gene calls are TRBV6-2 or TRBV6-3 and TRBJ2-3; 8 positions match TRBD1. V shed 2 bases and J 11 bases; nucleotides not matched to a gene: 15. The germline CDR1 and CDR2 sequences are MNHEY and SVGEGT. The CDR3 runs to 16 residues. CDR3 nucleotides: TGTGCCAGCAGTTACGAGCCCCATGACAGGGGAAGAGAGCAGTATTTT. Residues: CASSYEPHDRGREQYF.

The chain has TRBV9 and TRBJ1-3, with 8 bases aligning to TRBD1. V was clipped by 0 bases and J by 2 bases; unmatched bases: 4. There are 16 residues in the CDR3. Germline V gene data show CDR1 as SGDLS and CDR2 as YYNGEE. The CDR3 loop reads CASSVALQGAGNTIYF. CDR3 coding DNA: TGTGCCAGCAGCGTAGCACTACAGGGGGCTGGAAACACCATATATTTT.

This clonotype was picked up many times. The chain carries TRBV27 and TRBJ2-7, with 7 nucleotides matching TRBD2. The CDR3 is made up of 14 amino acids. Germline CDR1 MNHEY, CDR2 SMNVEV (reference sequence). V shed 3 bases and J 0 bases; nucleotides not matched to a gene: 2. The CDR3 loop reads CASSFLAASYEQYF. The CDR3 nucleotides are TGTGCCAGCAGTTTCCTAGCGGCCTCCTACGAGCAGTACTTC.

This chain uses TRBV14 with TRBJ2-2; D unresolved. Trimming cost V 4 bases and J 3 bases, with 9 bases left between them. The CDR3 totals 14 residues. Germline V gene sequence: CDR1 SGHDN, CDR2 FVKESK. CDR3 in amino acids: CASSPRLYTGELFF. CDR3 nucleotide sequence: TGTGCCAGCAGCCCTAGACTCTACACCGGGGAGCTGTTTTTT. The full variable domain, completed using reference TRBV14 and TRBJ2-2, is EAGVTQFPSHSVIEKGQTVTLRCDPISGHDNLYWYRRVMGKEIKFLLHFVKESKQDESGMPNNRFLAERTGGTYSTLKVQPAELEDSGVYFCASSPRLYTGELFFGEGSRLTVL.

This clonotype is a singleton in its sample. The genes are TRBV9 and TRBJ2-3; 11 positions agree with TRBD1. The V and J ends lost 3 bases and 5 bases, in that order; junction bases with no gene match: 8. The CDR3 sequence is 16 residues long. CDR1 is SGDLS, CDR2 YYNGEE, per germline. This CDR3 reads CASSAGTGGHQDTQYF. The CDR3, as DNA: TGTGCCAGCAGCGCCGGGACAGGGGGACATCAAGATACGCAGTATTTT. The full variable domain, rest sourced from reference TRBV9 and TRBJ2-3, is DSGVTQTPKHLITATGQRVTLRCSPRSGDLSVYWYQQSLDQGLQFLIQYYNGEERAKGNILERFSAQQFPDLHSELNLSSLELGDSALYFCASSAGTGGHQDTQYFGPGTRLTVL.

This clonotype showed up many times. This chain connects TRBV7-8 to TRBJ2-3, with 9 bases aligning to TRBD2. Germline CDR1 and CDR2: SGHVS and FQNEAQ. The CDR3 is made up of 17 amino acids. J gave up 2 bases and V 5 bases, and 11 bases lay outside the gene matches. In DNA form, the CDR3 reads TGTGCCAGCAGCCTCAGGACTAGCGACTTTTTCACAGATACGCAGTATTTT. As protein: CASSLRTSDFFTDTQYF.

The chain uses TRBV28 and TRBJ2-3; D might be TRBD2 (5 bases). The germline V gene encodes CDR1 MDHEN and CDR2 SYDVKM. This CDR3 contains 14 residues. The V end lost 5 bases, the J end lost 4 bases, and 13 bases lay between the germline ends. In DNA form, the CDR3 reads TGTGCCAGCAGTCCCGGGGAAGCGGCAGATACGCAGTATTTT. It encodes CASSPGEAADTQYF.